These T cell receptor beta chains were read from a single sample in a study of blood T cell repertoires in COVID-19. Sequencing used immunoSEQ multiplex PCR; TCRdb keeps in-frame clones, though not all of them. Of around 140,000 clones listed, approximately 87% are singletons. Material: PBMCs or T cells enriched from blood (not recorded which). Receptor source: a man aged 55-75 years who had recovered from COVID-19. Both conserved end residues are part of each CDR3. The order of the fields is clone size, J gene, D gene, V gene, CDR3 length, CDR3 DNA, CDR3 protein. A D gene is named only where the DNA matches it firmly. Clone size is stated in some rows and not others, as once, few, many or a class when expanded.

few,TRBJ2-4,TRBD1,TRBV7-8,16,TGTGCCAGCAGCCCTTGGGGGACAGAGTACAAAAACATTCAGTACTTC,CASSPWGTEYKNIQYF
NA,TRBJ1-1,TRBD1,TRBV16,14,TGTGCCAGCAGCCAAATCGAACAGGGGGTGAGGGCTTTCTTT,CASSQIEQGVRAFF
NA,TRBJ2-1,TRBD1,TRBV29-1,15,TGCAGCGCTCCGACATTGACAGGGCCCCCCAATGAGCAGTTCTTC,CSAPTLTGPPNEQFF
NA,TRBJ2-3,TRBD1,TRBV29-1,14,TGCAGCGGTGGACAGGGGGCGGTCGGAGATACGCAGTATTTT,CSGGQGAVGDTQYF
NA,TRBJ2-2,TRBD2,TRBV7-3,15,TGTGCCAGCAGCTTAGGACTAGCGAACACCGGGGAGCTGTTTTTT,CASSLGLANTGELFF
NA,TRBJ2-1,TRBD2,TRBV2,14,TGTGCCAGCAGAGGGCTAGCGGGGGACAATGAGCAGTTCTTC,CASRGLAGDNEQFF
once,TRBJ2-7,NA,TRBV28,12,TGTGCCAGCAGTTTACCTTCCTACGAGCAGTACTTC,CASSLPSYEQYF
NA,TRBJ2-2,TRBD1,TRBV19,16,TGTGCCAGTAGTATAGCCCCAGGGGGAAACACCGGGGAGCTGTTTTTT,CASSIAPGGNTGELFF
NA,TRBJ2-2,TRBD2,TRBV15,19,TGTGCCACCAGCAGCCCCAGGGGACTAGCGGGAGTGCACACCGGGGAGCTGTTTTTT,CATSSPRGLAGVHTGELFF
NA,TRBJ1-5,TRBD1,TRBV7-8,15,TGTGCCAGCAGCTTAATGGGGACAGGGCGGCAGCCCCAGCATTTT,CASSLMGTGRQPQHF
NA,TRBJ1-4,TRBD1,TRBV19,15,TGTGCCAGTAGTACCACCGGGACAGGGACCGAAAAACTGTTTTTT,CASSTTGTGTEKLFF
NA,TRBJ2-2,NA,TRBV27,14,TGTGCCAGCAGTCCCTACAGAAACACCGGGGAGCTGTTTTTT,CASSPYRNTGELFF
few,TRBJ2-3,TRBD1,TRBV7-7,13,TGTGCCAGCAGCCTAACAGGGGTGGATACGCAGTATTTT,CASSLTGVDTQYF
NA,TRBJ2-5,NA,TRBV11-2,11,TGTGCCAGCAGTCATCGGGAGACCCAGTACTTC,CASSHRETQYF
NA,TRBJ1-2,NA,TRBV6-4,13,TGTGCCAGCAGTGCCCAGTCTCGGGATGGCTACACCTTC,CASSAQSRDGYTF
NA,TRBJ1-5,TRBD1,TRBV5-8,13,TGTGCCAGCGCAGGGACAGGGGGACAGCCCCAGCATTTT,CASAGTGGQPQHF
NA,TRBJ2-4,TRBD1,TRBV7-8,15,TGTGCCAGCAGCACCCCCGAGGGGGCTTGGGGCATTCAGTACTTC,CASSTPEGAWGIQYF
NA,TRBJ2-2,NA,TRBV9,14,TGTGCCAGCAGGGTTAGCGGGAACACCGGGGAGCTGTTTTTT,CASRVSGNTGELFF
once,TRBJ2-7,TRBD1,TRBV5-5,12,TGTGCCAGCAGCTGGACAGGGTACGAGCAGTACTTC,CASSWTGYEQYF
NA,TRBJ1-4,NA,TRBV9,15,TGTGCCAGCAGCGTAGGTTGGACAGCTAATGAAAAACTGTTTTTT,CASSVGWTANEKLFF
NA,TRBJ1-1,NA,TRBV6-1,13,TGTGCCAGCAGTGAAGTAGGGGTAGCTGAAGCTTTCTTT,CASSEVGVAEAFF
once,TRBJ2-2,NA,TRBV7-6,13,TGTGCCAGCAGCACGTCGAGCACCGGGGAGCTGTTTTTT,CASSTSSTGELFF
once,TRBJ2-1,NA,TRBV19,15,TGTGCCAGTAGGGCCTCGGGGCTCCCCGGGAGTGAGCAGTTCTTC,CASRASGLPGSEQFF
NA,TRBJ2-1,NA,TRBV28,15,TGTGCCAGCAGTTTCCAGAGGGCCGGATACAATGAGCAGTTCTTC,CASSFQRAGYNEQFF
NA,TRBJ1-5,NA,TRBV24-1,14,TGTGCCACCAGTAGCAGGGGCGTCAATCAGCCCCAGCATTTT,CATSSRGVNQPQHF
NA,TRBJ1-2,NA,TRBV5-6,16,TGTGCCAGCAGCCCATTATTTCTCGGAAAGGAGTATGGCTACACCTTC,CASSPLFLGKEYGYTF
NA,TRBJ1-1,TRBD1,TRBV18,15,TGTGCCAGCTCACCGACAGGGGGCCGGAACACTGAAGCTTTCTTT,CASSPTGGRNTEAFF
once,TRBJ2-7,NA,TRBV19,13,TGTGCCAGTAGAACGAATAAAGCCGACGAGCAGTACTTC,CASRTNKADEQYF